These 6 T cell receptor beta chains share one sample of origin, sequenced in a study of CD8+ T cells in alopecia areata. Extracted RNA was reverse transcribed, and the resulting cDNA served as sequencing template. Some clones are missing from TCRdb's copy, which holds only in-frame ones; the method was immunoSEQ multiplex PCR. Of roughly 110,000 clones in the sample, about 83% were seen once. Treatment meaning: oral pan-JAK inhibitor, 5-10 mg twice daily. The material sequenced was CD8+ T cells sorted from blood, taken at week 24, from a patient treated with tofacitinib. The origin of the receptors is a human donor with alopecia areata.

The J gene is TRBJ2-5, the V gene TRBV4-1, with D tentatively TRBD2 (5 bases). CDR3 length: 14 residues. V shed 1 base and J shed 7 bases, with 13 bases lying between them. CDR1 and CDR2 (germline): MGHRA, YSYEKL. The CDR3 DNA reads as TGCGCCAGCAGCCAAGTCGGACTCTCGCGGACCCAGTACTTC. The encoded protein is CASSQVGLSRTQYF.

The genes are TRBV14 and TRBJ1-1; no definite D call. The CDR3 contains 15 residues. Trimming pared 1 base from V and 4 bases from J, leaving 13 bases between. Germline CDR1 is SGHDN and CDR2 is FVKESK. Here the CDR3 reads CASSQGVVLGTEAFF. DNA of the CDR3: TGTGCCAGCAGCCAAGGCGTGGTCCTGGGCACTGAAGCTTTCTTT. The entire variable domain, with the rest obtained from reference TRBV14 and TRBJ1-1, is as follows: EAGVTQFPSHSVIEKGQTVTLRCDPISGHDNLYWYRRVMGKEIKFLLHFVKESKQDESGMPNNRFLAERTGGTYSTLKVQPAELEDSGVYFCASSQGVVLGTEAFFGQGTRLTVV.

The V call is TRBV4-3, the J call TRBJ2-4, with TRBD1 matching 7 bases. V was clipped by 0 bases and J by 0 bases; unmatched bases: 8. This CDR3 comprises 18 residues. CDR1 and CDR2 from the germline V gene are LGHNA and YSLEER. The CDR3 here is CASSQEWTGVEAKNIQYF. The CDR3 region has the DNA TGCGCCAGCAGCCAAGAGTGGACAGGCGTAGAAGCCAAAAACATTCAGTACTTC.

The chain combines TRBV7-1 with TRBJ2-7, with a possible D match to TRBD2 (5 bases). TRBV7-1 is placed among ORFs of uncertain function. Deletions cut 3 bases from V and 7 bases from J, with 10 bases between. The CDR3 sequence is 12 residues long. The DNA of the CDR3 is TGTGCCAGCAGCTCGGACTCCCTGGAGCAGTACTTC. The encoded protein is CASSSDSLEQYF.

The CDR3: CASSNRQDGYTF. Written as DNA, the CDR3 is TGTGCCAGCAGTAACCGACAGGATGGCTACACCTTC. The chain has TRBV6-5 and TRBJ1-2; possible D gene TRBD1, 6 bases. Trimming removed 5 bases at V and 6 bases at J, with 10 bases between. Germline V gene data show CDR1 as MNHEY and CDR2 as SVGAGI. This CDR3 comprises 12 residues.

The rearrangement uses TRBV7-9 and TRBJ2-2; maybe TRBD2 (5 bases). The V and J ends lost 7 bases and 4 bases respectively, with 22 bases between them. The CDR3 covers 17 residues. CDR1 and CDR2 from the germline V gene are SEHNR and FQNEAQ (reference sequence). The CDR3 sequence: CASIMARRGLLTGELFF. The CDR3 DNA is TGTGCCAGCATCATGGCCCGACGCGGACTGCTCACCGGGGAGCTGTTTTTT.